This T cell receptor (beta chain) emerged from a study of blood T cell repertoires in COVID-19. Repertoires were generated with immunoSEQ multiplex PCR, while TCRdb's copy carries only in-frame clones and drops some. The sample comprises 150,000 to 200,000 clones, over 75% of which are singletons, and 2.8% rests with the top ten. Trimming stripped 3 bases from V and 0 bases from J, with 8 bases between. This CDR3 is built from 14 residues. Per germline, CDR1 SNHLY and CDR2 FYNNEI. Sequences were obtained from peripheral blood. This chain connects TRBV2 to TRBJ1-2; no clear D. The receptor comes from a woman of 80 years or more with active or convalescent COVID-19. CDR3 sequence (DNA): TGTGCCAGCAGTGAGGCGGGAGCTAACTATGGCTACACCTTC. Its translation is CASSEAGANYGYTF.